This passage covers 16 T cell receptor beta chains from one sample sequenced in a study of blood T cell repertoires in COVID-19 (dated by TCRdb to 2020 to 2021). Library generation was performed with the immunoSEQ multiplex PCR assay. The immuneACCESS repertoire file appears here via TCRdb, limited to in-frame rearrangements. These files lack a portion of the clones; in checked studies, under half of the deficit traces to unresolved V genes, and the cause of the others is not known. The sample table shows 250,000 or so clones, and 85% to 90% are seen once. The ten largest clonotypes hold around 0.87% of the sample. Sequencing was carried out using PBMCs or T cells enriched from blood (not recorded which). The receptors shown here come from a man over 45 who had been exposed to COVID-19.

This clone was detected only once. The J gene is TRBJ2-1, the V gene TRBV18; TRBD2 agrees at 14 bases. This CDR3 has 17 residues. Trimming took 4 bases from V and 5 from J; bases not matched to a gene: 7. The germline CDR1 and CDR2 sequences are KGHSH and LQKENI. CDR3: CASSRTRGLAGDNEQFF. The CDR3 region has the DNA TGTGCCAGCTCACGAACAAGGGGACTAGCGGGAGACAATGAGCAGTTCTTC.

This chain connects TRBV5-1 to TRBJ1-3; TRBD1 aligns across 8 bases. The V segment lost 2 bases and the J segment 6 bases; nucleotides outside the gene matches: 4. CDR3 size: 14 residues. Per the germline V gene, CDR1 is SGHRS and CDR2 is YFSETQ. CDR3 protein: CASSFGTGQNTIYF. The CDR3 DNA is TGCGCCAGCAGCTTTGGGACAGGTCAAAACACCATATATTTT.

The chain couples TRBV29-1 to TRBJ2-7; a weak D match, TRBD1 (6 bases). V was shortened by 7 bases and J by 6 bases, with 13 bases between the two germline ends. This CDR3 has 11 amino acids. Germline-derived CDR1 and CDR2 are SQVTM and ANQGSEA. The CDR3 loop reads CSATQGIEQYF. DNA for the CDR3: TGCAGCGCTACCCAGGGGATCGAGCAGTACTTC.

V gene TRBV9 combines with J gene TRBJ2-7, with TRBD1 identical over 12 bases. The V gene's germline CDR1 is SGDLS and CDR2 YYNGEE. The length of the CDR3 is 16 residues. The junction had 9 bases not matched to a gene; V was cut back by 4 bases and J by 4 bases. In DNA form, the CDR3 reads TGTGCCAGCAGCATCGGGACAGGGGGCGAGTATTACGAGCAGTACTTC. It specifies CASSIGTGGEYYEQYF.

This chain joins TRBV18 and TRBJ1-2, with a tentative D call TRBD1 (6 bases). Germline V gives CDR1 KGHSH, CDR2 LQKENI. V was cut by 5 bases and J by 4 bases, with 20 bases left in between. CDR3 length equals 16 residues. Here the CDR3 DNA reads TGTGCCAGCTCAACCGGTACCAGGGGCCCCCTCTATGGCTACACCTTC. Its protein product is CASSTGTRGPLYGYTF.

CDR3 amino acids: CASSQDWGGAGYTF. CDR3 sequence (DNA): TGTGCCAGCAGCCAAGATTGGGGGGGTGCTGGCTACACCTTC. This chain connects TRBV3-1 (or the pseudogene TRBV3-2) to TRBJ1-2, with D perhaps TRBD1 (5 bases). Germline-derived CDR1 and CDR2 are LGHDT and YNNKEL (reference sequence). This CDR3 is built from 14 residues. V was clipped by 0 bases and J by 7 bases, with 12 bases between them.

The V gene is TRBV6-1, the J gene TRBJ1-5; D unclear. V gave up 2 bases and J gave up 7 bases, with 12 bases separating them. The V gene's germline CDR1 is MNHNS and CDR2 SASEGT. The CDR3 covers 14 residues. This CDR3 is CASSESSVNQPQHF. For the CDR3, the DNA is TGTGCCAGCAGTGAATCGAGTGTGAACCAGCCCCAGCATTTT.

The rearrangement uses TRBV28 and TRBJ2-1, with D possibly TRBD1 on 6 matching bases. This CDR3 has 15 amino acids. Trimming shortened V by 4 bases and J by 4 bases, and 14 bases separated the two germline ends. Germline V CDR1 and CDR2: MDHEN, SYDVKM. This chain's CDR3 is CASSYGQGMYNEQFF. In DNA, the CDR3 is TGTGCCAGCAGTTATGGGCAGGGGATGTACAATGAGCAGTTCTTC.

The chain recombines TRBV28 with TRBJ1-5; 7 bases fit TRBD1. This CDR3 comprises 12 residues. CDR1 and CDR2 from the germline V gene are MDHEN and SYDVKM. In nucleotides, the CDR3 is TGTGTTACAGGGGTCGGCAATCAGCCCCAGCATTTT. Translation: CVTGVGNQPQHF.

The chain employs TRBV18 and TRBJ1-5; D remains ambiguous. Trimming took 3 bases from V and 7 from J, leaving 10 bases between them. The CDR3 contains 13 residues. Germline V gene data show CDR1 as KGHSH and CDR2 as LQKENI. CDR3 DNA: TGTGCCAGCTCACCCGATACGGGGCAGCCCCAGCATTTT. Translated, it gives CASSPDTGQPQHF.

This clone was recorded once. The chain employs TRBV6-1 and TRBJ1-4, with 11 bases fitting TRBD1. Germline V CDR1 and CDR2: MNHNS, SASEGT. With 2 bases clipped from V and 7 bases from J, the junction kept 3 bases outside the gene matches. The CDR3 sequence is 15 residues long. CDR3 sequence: CASSEFGTGGEKLFF. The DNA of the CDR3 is TGTGCCAGCAGTGAATTTGGGACAGGGGGTGAAAAACTGTTTTTT.

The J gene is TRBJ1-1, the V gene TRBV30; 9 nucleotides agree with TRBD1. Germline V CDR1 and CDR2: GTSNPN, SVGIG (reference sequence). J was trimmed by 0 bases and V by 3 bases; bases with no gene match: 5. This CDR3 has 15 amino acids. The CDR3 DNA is TGTGCCTGGAGGAGGACAGGGGCCTTGAACACTGAAGCTTTCTTT. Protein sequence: CAWRRTGALNTEAFF.

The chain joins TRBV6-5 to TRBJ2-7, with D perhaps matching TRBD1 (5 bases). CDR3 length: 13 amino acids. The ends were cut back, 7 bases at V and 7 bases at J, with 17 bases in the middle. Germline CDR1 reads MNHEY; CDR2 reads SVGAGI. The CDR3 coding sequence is TGTGCCAGCACCCGGACAATTCATGGGGAGCAGTACGTC. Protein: CASTRTIHGEQYV.

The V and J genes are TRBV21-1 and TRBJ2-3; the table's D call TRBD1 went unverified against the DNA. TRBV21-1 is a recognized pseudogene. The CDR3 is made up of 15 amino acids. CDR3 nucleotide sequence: TGTGCCAGCAGCAAAAGGACAAGTAGCACAGATACGCAGTATTTT. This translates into CASSKRTSSTDTQYF.

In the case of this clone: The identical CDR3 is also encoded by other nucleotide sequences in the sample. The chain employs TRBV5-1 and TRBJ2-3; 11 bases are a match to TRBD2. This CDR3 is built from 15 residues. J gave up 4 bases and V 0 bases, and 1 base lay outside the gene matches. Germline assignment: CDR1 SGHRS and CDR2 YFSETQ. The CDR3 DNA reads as TGCGCCAGCAGCTTGGGACTAGCGGGGCCAGATACGCAGTATTTT. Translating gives CASSLGLAGPDTQYF.

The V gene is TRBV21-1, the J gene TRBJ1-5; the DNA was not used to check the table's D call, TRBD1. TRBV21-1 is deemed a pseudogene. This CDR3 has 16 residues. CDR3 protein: CASSNNQGASNQPQHF. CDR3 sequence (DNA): TGTGCCAGCAGCAACAATCAGGGGGCCAGCAATCAGCCCCAGCATTTT.